This TCR beta chain was recovered during a study of CD8 T cells in ankylosing spondylitis. Study-level points and caveats: Prior work had noted some motif variants in reactive arthritis blood and synovial fluid. Blood of patients with ankylosing spondylitis appeared to be characterized by a TCR beta motif of several highly homologous variants. CD8+ cells made up the disease-linked clones, which were relatively rare in peripheral blood. Matched ankylosing spondylitis synovial fluid reportedly showed significant enrichment of disease-linked clones.

V lost 7 bases to trimming and J lost 10 bases; unmatched junction nucleotides: 12. Germline CDR1 is SGHVS and CDR2 is FQNEAQ. The length of the CDR3 is 14 residues. On this clonotype itself: The antigen remains undetermined.

Using its own MiXCR run on the 5' RACE reads, TCRdb lists one record per CDR3 protein. The sample has hundreds of thousands of distinct CDR3 sequences, 18% seen once. The material sequenced was blood, either unsorted or a sorted T cell fraction (not recorded which). This TCR was recovered from a male donor with ankylosing spondylitis. V is TRBV7-8 and J is TRBJ2-2, with 7 bases that match TRBD2. The CDR3 DNA reads as TGTGCCAGCACCCCGGCCGGGGGGTGGTCGGAGCTGTTTTTT. Translated, it gives CASTPAGGWSELFF.